The next 24 T cell receptor beta chains were all read from a single sample in a study of technical replicates of blood from several donors. TCRdb's table, derived via immunoSEQ multiplex PCR, lists solely in-frame clones and lacks some. The sample has 75,000 to 90,000 clones, around nine tenths seen once. The sequenced sample was T cells isolated from PBMCs. The receptor set was obtained from a human donor in good health.

V and J are TRBV6-5 and TRBJ2-3; 7 bases align to TRBD1. V lost 7 bases and J lost 0; bases outside the gene matches: 1. The CDR3 consists of 13 residues. Germline CDR1 MNHEY, CDR2 SVGAGI. CDR3 amino acids: CASMTGSTDTQYF. DNA of the CDR3: TGTGCCAGCATGACAGGGAGCACAGATACGCAGTATTTT.

The rearrangement uses TRBV10-3 and TRBJ2-5; D is undetermined. Germline V gene sequence: CDR1 ENHRY, CDR2 SYGVKD. This CDR3 has 14 residues. Between the trimmed V and J ends, which lost 0 bases and 7 bases, there was a span of 12 bases. The CDR3 here is CAISESLGPPTQYF. Here the CDR3 DNA reads TGTGCCATCAGTGAGTCTCTGGGCCCCCCGACCCAGTACTTC.

This clone was seen only a few times. This chain uses TRBV4-1 with TRBJ1-4; 7 bases are a match to TRBD1. Unmatched junction bases numbered 7, after V lost 5 bases and J lost 4 bases. The CDR3 runs to 15 residues. Germline-derived CDR1 and CDR2 are MGHRA and YSYEKL. The CDR3 here is CASSKGTAYNEKLFF. In nucleotides, the CDR3 is TGCGCCAGCAGCAAAGGGACAGCCTATAATGAAAAACTGTTTTTT.

The gene calls are TRBV6-6 and TRBJ2-7; 8 bases agree with TRBD1. Germline-derived CDR1 and CDR2 are MNHNY and SVGAGI (reference sequence). The CDR3 consists of 14 residues. Trimming at V came to 4 bases and at J to 3 bases, leaving 5 bases not matched to a gene. The CDR3 loop is CASSLSDRGYEQYF. CDR3 coding DNA: TGTGCCAGCAGTTTATCAGACAGGGGCTACGAGCAGTACTTC.

The CDR3 reads CASSLGLALSSYEQYF. The CDR3 coding sequence is TGCGCCAGCAGCTTGGGACTAGCGCTAAGCTCCTACGAGCAGTACTTC. The chain joins TRBV5-1 to TRBJ2-7, with 8 bases fitting TRBD2. Germline CDR1 is SGHRS and CDR2 is YFSETQ. After removal of 0 bases from V and 0 bases from J, the junction contained 5 bases not matched to a gene. The CDR3 is made up of 16 amino acids.

In its sample, this clone was seen once. The chain combines TRBV7-9 with TRBJ2-7; 8 bases are a match to TRBD1. Trimming at V came to 5 bases and at J to 4 bases, leaving 10 bases not matched to a gene. The CDR3 sequence is 15 residues long. Looked up from germline, CDR1 is SEHNR and CDR2 is FQNEAQ (reference sequence). For the CDR3, the DNA is TGTGCCAGCAGCCTCGCCGGGACAGGAAAGTACGAGCAGTACTTC. It specifies CASSLAGTGKYEQYF. Filled out from reference TRBV7-9 and TRBJ2-7, the complete variable domain reads DTGVSQNPRHKITKRGQNVTFRCDPISEHNRLYWYRQTLGQGPEFLTYFQNEAQLEKSRLLSDRFSAERPKGSFSTLEIQRTEQGDSAMYLCASSLAGTGKYEQYFGPGTRLTVT.

The chain joins TRBV5-1 to TRBJ1-5; TRBD1 agrees at 7 bases. CDR1 is SGHRS and CDR2 is YFSETQ in the germline V gene. The CDR3 covers 13 residues. Trimming removed 2 bases from V and 4 bases from J; junction bases left unmatched: 0. The CDR3 loop is CASSLQGNQPQHF. CDR3 coding DNA: TGCGCCAGCAGCTTACAGGGGAATCAGCCCCAGCATTTT.

V gene TRBV19 combines with J gene TRBJ2-1; 10 nucleotides agree with TRBD1. Germline CDR1 reads LNHDA; CDR2 reads SQIVND (reference sequence). This CDR3 has 12 residues. V was clipped by 6 bases and J by 14 bases; unmatched bases: 7. The CDR3 bases are TGTGCCAGTAGCAGCTCCGGGACAGGGGAGTTCTTC. This codes for CASSSSGTGEFF.

The rearrangement uses TRBV2 and TRBJ1-6; a possible D gene is TRBD1 (6 bases). Germline V lookup: CDR1 SNHLY, CDR2 FYNNEI. The CDR3 is made up of 15 amino acids. The V end was cut by 6 bases, the J end by 6 bases, with 15 bases between. CDR3 DNA: TGTGCCAGCAGGGTACAACAGGGCGGTAATTCACCCCTCCACTTT. As protein: CASRVQQGGNSPLHF.

The chain links TRBV28 to TRBJ1-5; 10 positions agree with TRBD1. Germline trimming cut 6 bases from V and 5 bases from J; bases unmatched to any gene: 4. Germline loops: CDR1 MDHEN, CDR2 SYDVKM. This CDR3 comprises 14 residues. CDR3 loop: CASRVGTGDQPQHF. The DNA of the CDR3 is TGTGCCAGCAGAGTAGGGACAGGGGATCAGCCCCAGCATTTT. Full variable domain (outside the CDR3, taken from reference TRBV28 and TRBJ1-5): DVKVTQSSRYLVKRTGEKVFLECVQDMDHENMFWYRQDPGLGLRLIYFSYDVKMKEKGDIPEGYSVSREKKERFSLILESASTNQTSMYLCASRVGTGDQPQHFGDGTRLSIL.

The chain joins TRBV5-1 to TRBJ2-7; no reliable D call. Germline lookup yields CDR1 SGHRS and CDR2 YFSETQ. Trimming removed 3 bases from V and 1 base from J, with 14 bases in between. The CDR3 has 15 amino acids. The CDR3 DNA sequence: TGCGCCAGCAGCTCCAAACCGTCAGTTTCCTACGAGCAGTACTTC. Encoded protein: CASSSKPSVSYEQYF.

The chain carries TRBV10-1 and TRBJ2-3; weak D call: TRBD2 (6 bases). CDR1 and CDR2 from the germline V gene are WNHNN and SYGVQD (reference sequence). Trimming removed 6 bases from V and 4 bases from J, with 14 bases in between. The CDR3 loop spans 14 amino acids. DNA for the CDR3: TGCGCCAGCAGCCAGGGAACGGGGGCAGATACGCAGTATTTT. Translated: CASSQGTGADTQYF.

The chain is built from TRBV14 and TRBJ2-1; D gene uncertain. Germline V gives CDR1 SGHDN, CDR2 FVKESK. CDR3 length: 15 amino acids. V lost 2 bases to trimming and J lost 7 bases, with 15 bases between them. The CDR3 protein is CASSQFISGVNEQFF. In DNA form, the CDR3 reads TGTGCCAGCAGCCAATTCATTTCCGGAGTAAATGAGCAGTTCTTC.

The DNA for the CDR3 is TGTGCCAGCAGCTTAGGGCGGGGGGGCCGGGAGACCCAGTACTTC. Translated, it gives CASSLGRGGRETQYF. The chain couples TRBV11-1 to TRBJ2-5; the match to TRBD2 covers 9 bases. V shed 1 base and J 5 bases; nucleotides not matched to a gene: 5. The CDR3 covers 15 residues. CDR1 is SGHAT and CDR2 is FQDESV in the germline V gene (reference sequence).

The V and J genes are TRBV2 and TRBJ1-6, with D possibly being TRBD1 (6 bases). The germline gives CDR1 SNHLY, CDR2 FYNNEI. The V end lost 4 bases, the J end lost 7 bases, and 14 bases lay between the germline ends. CDR3 size: 15 residues. The CDR3 DNA sequence: TGTGCCAGCAGTGTGGGACCCCAGGGGAATTCACCCCTCCACTTT. As protein: CASSVGPQGNSPLHF.

The chain links TRBV19 to TRBJ1-3; the D gene is possibly TRBD1 (6 bases). Germline V lookup: CDR1 LNHDA, CDR2 SQIVND (reference sequence). The CDR3 spans 17 residues. The V end lost 7 bases, the J end lost 0 bases, and 19 bases lay between the germline ends. The CDR3 sequence: CASTTPSRGFSGNTIYF. CDR3 DNA: TGTGCCAGTACCACTCCCTCCAGGGGATTCTCTGGAAACACCATATATTTT.

In this sample, this clone turned up once. J is TRBJ2-2 and V is TRBV28; 8 bases are a match to TRBD1. Germline V gene sequence: CDR1 MDHEN, CDR2 SYDVKM. Trimming at V came to 7 bases and at J to 0 bases, leaving 10 bases not matched to a gene. There are 17 residues in the CDR3. CDR3 protein: CASTSLTGQANTGELFF. The CDR3 DNA is TGTGCCAGCACCTCTCTCACGGGACAGGCGAACACCGGGGAGCTGTTTTTT.

The chain links TRBV6-1 to TRBJ2-5; a weak D match, TRBD2 (5 bases). Germline-derived CDR1 and CDR2 are MNHNS and SASEGT. V lost 2 bases to trimming and J lost 0 bases, with 13 bases between them. The CDR3 sequence is 16 residues long. The CDR3 DNA reads TGTGCCAGCAGTGAATTTCAACTAGAGGACCAAGAGACCCAGTACTTC. Translation: CASSEFQLEDQETQYF.

The chain is built from TRBV6-1 and TRBJ2-5, with D maybe TRBD1 (5 bases). The CDR3 has 12 amino acids. CDR1 MNHNS and CDR2 SASEGT come from the germline V gene. V lost 6 bases, J lost 4 bases, and 9 bases lay in between. The CDR3 region is CASRGVGETQYF. DNA of the CDR3: TGTGCCAGCAGAGGGGTCGGAGAGACCCAGTACTTC.

The rearrangement joins TRBV6-1 to TRBJ2-5; 7 nucleotides agree with TRBD1. The CDR3 extends over 14 amino acids. CDR1 MNHNS and CDR2 SASEGT come from the germline V gene. The V and J ends lost 6 bases and 4 bases, in that order; junction bases with no gene match: 8. The CDR3 DNA reads TGTGCCAGCAGGAAGCCGACAGGGAGAGAGACCCAGTACTTC. Protein: CASRKPTGRETQYF.

This chain connects TRBV7-9 to TRBJ1-2; 12 bases match TRBD1. Germline assignment: CDR1 SEHNR and CDR2 FQNEAQ (reference sequence). J was trimmed by 4 bases and V by 8 bases; bases with no gene match: 8. This CDR3 spans 15 amino acids. CDR3 protein: CASGDRGREVYGYTF. The CDR3 DNA reads TGTGCCAGCGGGGACAGGGGGCGCGAAGTCTATGGCTACACCTTC. The full variable domain, rest sourced from reference TRBV7-9 and TRBJ1-2, is DTGVSQNPRHKITKRGQNVTFRCDPISEHNRLYWYRQTLGQGPEFLTYFQNEAQLEKSRLLSDRFSAERPKGSFSTLEIQRTEQGDSAMYLCASGDRGREVYGYTFGSGTRLTVV.

V gene TRBV5-5 combines with J gene TRBJ2-5; D uncertain. CDR1 SGHKS and CDR2 YYEKEE come from the germline V gene (reference sequence). The CDR3 loop spans 14 amino acids. V lost 5 bases to trimming and J lost 2 bases, with 13 bases between them. The CDR3 sequence: CASSPPVSQETQYF. Here the CDR3 DNA reads TGTGCCAGCAGTCCCCCCGTTTCGCAAGAGACCCAGTACTTC.

The rearrangement uses TRBV11-2 and TRBJ2-7; a possible D gene is TRBD1 (5 bases). V shed 0 bases and J shed 3 bases, with 12 bases lying between them. The CDR3 loop spans 15 amino acids. Per the germline V gene, CDR1 is SGHAT and CDR2 is FQNNGV. The CDR3 region is CASSLDRNRNYEQYF. CDR3 DNA: TGTGCCAGCAGCTTAGATCGGAACAGGAACTACGAGCAGTACTTC.

The V and J genes are TRBV6-1 and TRBJ2-5; D ambiguous. Trimming left V 6 bases short and J 1 base short, with 9 bases between. The CDR3 is made up of 13 amino acids. Germline V gives CDR1 MNHNS, CDR2 SASEGT. DNA of the CDR3: TGTGCCAGCAGGGAGACTCCCCAAGAGACCCAGTACTTC. Its protein product is CASRETPQETQYF.